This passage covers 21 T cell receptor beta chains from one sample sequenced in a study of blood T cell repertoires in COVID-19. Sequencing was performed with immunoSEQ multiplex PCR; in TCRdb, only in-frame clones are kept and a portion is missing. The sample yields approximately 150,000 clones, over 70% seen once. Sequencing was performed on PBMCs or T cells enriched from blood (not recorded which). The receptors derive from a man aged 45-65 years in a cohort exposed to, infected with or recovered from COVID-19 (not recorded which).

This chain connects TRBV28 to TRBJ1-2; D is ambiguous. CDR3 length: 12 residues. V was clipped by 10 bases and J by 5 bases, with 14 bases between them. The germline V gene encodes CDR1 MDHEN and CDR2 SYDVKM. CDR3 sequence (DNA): TGTGCCACCCCCGGAATACTATATGGCTACACCTTC. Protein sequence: CATPGILYGYTF.

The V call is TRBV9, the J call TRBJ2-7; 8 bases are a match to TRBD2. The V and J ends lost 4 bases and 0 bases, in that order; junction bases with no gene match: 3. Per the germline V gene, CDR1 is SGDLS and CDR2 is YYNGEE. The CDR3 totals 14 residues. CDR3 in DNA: TGTGCCAGCAGCTCAGGGACTAGCTCCTACGAGCAGTACTTC. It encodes CASSSGTSSYEQYF.

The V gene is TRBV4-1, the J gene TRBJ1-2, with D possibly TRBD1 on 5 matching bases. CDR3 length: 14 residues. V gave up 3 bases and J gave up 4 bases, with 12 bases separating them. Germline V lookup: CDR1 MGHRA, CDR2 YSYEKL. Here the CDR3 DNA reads TGCGCCAGCAGCCAGACAGCAGAGGTCTATGGCTACACCTTC. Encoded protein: CASSQTAEVYGYTF.

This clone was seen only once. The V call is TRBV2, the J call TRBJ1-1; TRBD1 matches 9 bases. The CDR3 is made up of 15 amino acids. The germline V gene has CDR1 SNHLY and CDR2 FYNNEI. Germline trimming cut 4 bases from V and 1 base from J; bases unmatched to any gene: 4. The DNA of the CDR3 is TGTGCCAGCAGTGGGGACAGGGTGGCGAACACTGAAGCTTTCTTT. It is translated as CASSGDRVANTEAFF.

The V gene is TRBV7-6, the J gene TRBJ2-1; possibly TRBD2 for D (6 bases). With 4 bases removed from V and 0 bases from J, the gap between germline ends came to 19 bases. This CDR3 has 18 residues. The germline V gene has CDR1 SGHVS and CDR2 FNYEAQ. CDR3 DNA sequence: TGTGCCAGCAGCTCAGAGGTAGGAGGGTCTAGCTCCTACAATGAGCAGTTCTTC. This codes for CASSSEVGGSSSYNEQFF.

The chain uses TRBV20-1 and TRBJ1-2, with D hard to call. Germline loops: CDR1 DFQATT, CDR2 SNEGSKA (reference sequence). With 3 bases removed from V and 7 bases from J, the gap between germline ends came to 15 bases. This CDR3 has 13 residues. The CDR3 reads CSASHPLVLGYTF. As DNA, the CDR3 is TGCAGTGCTAGTCACCCATTAGTTCTTGGCTACACCTTC.

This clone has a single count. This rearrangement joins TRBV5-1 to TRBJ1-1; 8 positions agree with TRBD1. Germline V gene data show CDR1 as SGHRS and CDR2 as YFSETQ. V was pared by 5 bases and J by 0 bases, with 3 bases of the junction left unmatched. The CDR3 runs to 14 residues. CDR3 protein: CASSTGGVNTEAFF. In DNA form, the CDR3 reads TGCGCCAGCAGTACAGGGGGAGTGAACACTGAAGCTTTCTTT.

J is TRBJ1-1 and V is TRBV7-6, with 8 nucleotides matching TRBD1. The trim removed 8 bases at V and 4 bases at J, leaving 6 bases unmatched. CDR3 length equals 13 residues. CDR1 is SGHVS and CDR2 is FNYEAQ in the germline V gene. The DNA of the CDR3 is TGTGCCAGCGGGTCGACAGGGGCCACTGAAGCTTTCTTT. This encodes CASGSTGATEAFF.

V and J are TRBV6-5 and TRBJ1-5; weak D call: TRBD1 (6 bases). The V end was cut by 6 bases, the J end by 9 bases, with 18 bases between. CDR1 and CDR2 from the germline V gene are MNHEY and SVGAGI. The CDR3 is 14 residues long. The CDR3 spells CASRGGGGPGPQHF. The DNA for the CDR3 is TGTGCCAGCAGAGGAGGGGGGGGGCCCGGGCCCCAGCATTTT.

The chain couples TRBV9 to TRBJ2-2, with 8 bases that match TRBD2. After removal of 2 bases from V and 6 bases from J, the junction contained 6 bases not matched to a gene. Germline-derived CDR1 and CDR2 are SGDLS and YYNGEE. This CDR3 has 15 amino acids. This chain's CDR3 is CASSVSGILAGELFF. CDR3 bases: TGTGCCAGCAGCGTTAGCGGGATACTGGCCGGGGAGCTGTTTTTT.

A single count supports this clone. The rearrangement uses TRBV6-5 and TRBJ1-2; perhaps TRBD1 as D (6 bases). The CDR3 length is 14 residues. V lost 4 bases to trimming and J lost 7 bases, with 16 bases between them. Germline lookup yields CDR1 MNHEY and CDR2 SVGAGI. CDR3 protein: CASSFNSQGLGYTF. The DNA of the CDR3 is TGTGCCAGCAGTTTCAACTCACAGGGCCTTGGCTACACCTTC.

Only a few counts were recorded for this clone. This CDR3 is CASSYGAGGHFEQFF. For the CDR3, the DNA is TGTGCCAGCAGTTACGGAGCGGGAGGGCACTTTGAGCAGTTCTTC. The rearrangement joins TRBV6-2 or TRBV6-3 to TRBJ2-1, with 10 nucleotides matching TRBD2. From germline, CDR1 is MNHEY and CDR2 SVGEGT. This CDR3 spans 15 amino acids. V lost 2 bases, J lost 9 bases, and 7 bases stayed unmatched.

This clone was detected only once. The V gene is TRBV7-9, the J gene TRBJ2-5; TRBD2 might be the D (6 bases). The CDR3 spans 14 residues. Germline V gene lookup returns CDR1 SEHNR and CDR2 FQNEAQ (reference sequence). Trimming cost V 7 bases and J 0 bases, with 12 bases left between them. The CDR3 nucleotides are TGTGCCAGCACCACTAGCAAAGACCAAGAGACCCAGTACTTC. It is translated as CASTTSKDQETQYF.

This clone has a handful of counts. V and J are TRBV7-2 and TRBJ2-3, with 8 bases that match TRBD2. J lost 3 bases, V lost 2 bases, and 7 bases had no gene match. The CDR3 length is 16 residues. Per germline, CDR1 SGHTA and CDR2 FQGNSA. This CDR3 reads CASSLSGGGRTDTQYF. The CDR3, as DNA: TGTGCCAGCAGCTTATCCGGCGGGGGGAGGACAGATACGCAGTATTTT.

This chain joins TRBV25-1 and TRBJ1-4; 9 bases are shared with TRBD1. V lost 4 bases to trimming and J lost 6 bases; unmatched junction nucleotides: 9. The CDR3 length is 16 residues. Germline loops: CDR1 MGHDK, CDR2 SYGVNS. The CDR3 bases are TGTGCCAGCAGTGGCCACAGGGGGCAATTTTATGAAAAACTGTTTTTT. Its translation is CASSGHRGQFYEKLFF.

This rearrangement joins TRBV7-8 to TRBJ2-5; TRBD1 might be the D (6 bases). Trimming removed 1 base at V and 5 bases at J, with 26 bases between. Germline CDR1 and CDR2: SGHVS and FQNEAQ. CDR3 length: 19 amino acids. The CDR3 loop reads CASSLVPGFNRAPEETQYF. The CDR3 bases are TGTGCCAGCAGCTTAGTGCCTGGGTTTAACAGGGCCCCAGAGGAGACCCAGTACTTC.

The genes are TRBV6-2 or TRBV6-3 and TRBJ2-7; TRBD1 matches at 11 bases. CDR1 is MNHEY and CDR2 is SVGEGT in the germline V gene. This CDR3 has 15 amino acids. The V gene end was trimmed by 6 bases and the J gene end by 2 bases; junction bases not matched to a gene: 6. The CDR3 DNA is TGTGCCAGCAGCCACCGGGACAGGGGGACCTACGAGCAGTACTTC. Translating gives CASSHRDRGTYEQYF.

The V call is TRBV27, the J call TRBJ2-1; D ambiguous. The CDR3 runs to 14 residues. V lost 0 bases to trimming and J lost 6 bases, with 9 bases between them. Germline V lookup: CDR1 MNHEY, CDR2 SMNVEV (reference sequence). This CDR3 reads CASSLSSVINEQFF. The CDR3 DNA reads TGTGCCAGCAGTTTATCGTCGGTGATCAATGAGCAGTTCTTC.

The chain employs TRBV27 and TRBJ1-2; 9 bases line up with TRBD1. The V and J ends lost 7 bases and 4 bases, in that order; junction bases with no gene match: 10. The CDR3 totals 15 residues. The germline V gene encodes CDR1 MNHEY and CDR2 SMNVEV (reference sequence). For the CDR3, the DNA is TGTGCCAGCATCCCCGGGACAGGGCTCACCTATGGCTACACCTTC. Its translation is CASIPGTGLTYGYTF.

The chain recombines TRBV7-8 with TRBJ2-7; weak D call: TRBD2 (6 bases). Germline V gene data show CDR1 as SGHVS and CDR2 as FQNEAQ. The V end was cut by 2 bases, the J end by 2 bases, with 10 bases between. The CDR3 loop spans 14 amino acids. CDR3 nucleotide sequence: TGTGCCAGCAGCTTATCGACTAGAACCTACGAGCAGTACTTC. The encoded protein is CASSLSTRTYEQYF.

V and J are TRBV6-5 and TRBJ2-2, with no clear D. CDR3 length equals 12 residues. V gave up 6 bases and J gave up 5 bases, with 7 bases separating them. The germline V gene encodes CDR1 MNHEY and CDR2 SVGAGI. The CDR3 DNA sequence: TGTGCCAGCAGCTCAACAACCGGGGAGCTGTTTTTT. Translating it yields CASSSTTGELFF.